Listed here are 30 T cell receptor beta chains from one sample, sequenced in a study of T cells in Graves' hyperthyroidism and ophthalmopathy (dated by TCRdb to about 2019). The library was made by multiplex PCR. The sequencing machine was an Illumina HiSeq 2000. Amplification of TCR beta CDR3 regions was carried out from RNA transcripts. A first-round RT-PCR of the TCR CDR3 used the HTBI primer set with the Qiagen OneStep RT-PCR kit. In-frame beta chains were kept once TCRdb had trimmed the public reads at Q25 with fastp and called clones with MiXCR. All rows with the same CDR3 protein become a single entry with the most common DNA and genes. The table for this sample lists fewer than 650,000 distinct CDR3 sequences; under 15% of them were counted only once. The biggest ten clones account for around 4% of the sample. Sequencing input: blood. The receptors shown here come from a woman aged 40 to 50 with Graves' ophthalmopathy.

This clonotype occurred many times. The genes are TRBV12-3 or TRBV12-4 and TRBJ2-7; the match to TRBD2 covers 11 bases. The CDR3 totals 16 residues. V trimming: 6 bases; J trimming: 4 bases; junction bases outside the gene matches: 11. In DNA, the CDR3 is TGTGCCAGCAGCCTCGACCGGCTAGCGGGAGGTTACGAGCAGTACTTC. Its translation is CASSLDRLAGGYEQYF.

Ten or more counts support this clonotype. The CDR3: CSARGGTGNTIYF. The CDR3 region has the DNA TGCAGTGCTAGAGGGGGTACTGGAAACACCATATATTTT. This chain connects TRBV20-1 to TRBJ1-3, with D unclear. There are 13 residues in the CDR3. V was shortened by 1 base and J by 2 bases, with 6 bases between the two germline ends. The germline gives CDR1 DFQATT, CDR2 SNEGSKA (reference sequence).

This clonotype was counted only a few times. The V gene is TRBV28, the J gene TRBJ1-5; D gene ambiguous. V lost 5 bases, J lost 5 bases, and 7 bases lay in between. The CDR3 covers 12 residues. The germline V gene encodes CDR1 MDHEN and CDR2 SYDVKM. Written as DNA, the CDR3 is TGTGCCAGCAGTAAATCGGATCAGCCCCAGCATTTT. Protein sequence: CASSKSDQPQHF.

This clonotype was observed a handful of times. The rearrangement uses TRBV9 and TRBJ2-2, with 7 bases fitting TRBD1. This CDR3 comprises 15 residues. CDR1 and CDR2 from the germline V gene are SGDLS and YYNGEE. Unmatched junction bases numbered 5, after V lost 0 bases and J lost 6 bases. CDR3: CASSVERGPPGELFF. In nucleotides, the CDR3 is TGTGCCAGCAGCGTAGAAAGGGGGCCCCCCGGGGAGCTGTTTTTT.

In its sample, this clonotype was seen many times. The chain has TRBV12-3 or TRBV12-4 and TRBJ1-1, with no clear D. V lost 3 bases to trimming and J lost 6 bases, with 11 bases between them. The CDR3 runs 13 residues. The CDR3 sequence is CASSFPGLSEAFF. The CDR3 bases are TGTGCCAGCAGTTTCCCAGGATTGTCTGAAGCTTTCTTT.

This clonotype was detected ten times or more. The chain uses TRBV20-1 and TRBJ2-5, with D tentatively TRBD2 (5 bases). CDR1 DFQATT and CDR2 SNEGSKA come from the germline V gene (reference sequence). Trimming left V 5 bases short and J 5 bases short, with 12 bases between. The CDR3 is 12 amino acids. CDR3 in amino acids: CSAPPSGETQYF. The CDR3 region has the DNA TGCAGTGCTCCTCCCTCGGGGGAGACCCAGTACTTC.

This clonotype has a count of ten or more. CDR3 protein: CATSERGYEQYF. The DNA of the CDR3 is TGTGCCACCAGTGAAAGGGGTTACGAGCAGTACTTC. The chain recombines TRBV24-1 with TRBJ2-7; D possibly corresponds to TRBD1 (5 bases). The CDR3 runs 12 residues. Germline V CDR1 and CDR2: KGHDR, SFDVKD. Trimming stripped 4 bases from V and 4 bases from J, with 7 bases between.

V and J are TRBV19 and TRBJ2-5; TRBD2 might be the D (6 bases). The germline gives CDR1 LNHDA, CDR2 SQIVND (reference sequence). This CDR3 spans 15 amino acids. V was pared by 2 bases and J by 5 bases, with 15 bases between. The CDR3 here is CASSIMRREDETQYF. The CDR3 nucleotides read TGTGCCAGTAGTATAATGAGAAGGGAGGACGAGACCCAGTACTTC.

The sample holds many counts of this clonotype. This sequence joins TRBV5-1 and TRBJ1-2, with 7 bases aligning to TRBD1. Looked up from germline, CDR1 is SGHRS and CDR2 is YFSETQ. This CDR3 has 15 amino acids. The J segment lost 2 bases and the V segment lost 2 bases, leaving 6 bases of the junction unmatched. In nucleotides, the CDR3 is TGCGCCAGCAGCTTCTTACAGACAGGGAACTATGGCTACACCTTC. It specifies CASSFLQTGNYGYTF.

Only a few counts were recorded for this clonotype. A read error is possible here, since a much larger clone lies one base away. The gene calls are TRBV12-5 and TRBJ2-5; TRBD2 matches 7 bases. The V and J ends lost 6 bases and 2 bases, in that order; junction bases with no gene match: 6. The CDR3 totals 14 residues. CDR1 is LGHNT, CDR2 FRNRAP, per germline. The CDR3 spells CASGGGTAQETQYF. CDR3 nucleotides: TGTGCTAGTGGCGGGGGGACGGCACAAGAGACCCAGTACTTC.

The chain combines TRBV5-1 with TRBJ1-2, with 8 positions matching TRBD1. The CDR3 is 13 residues long. The V segment lost 4 bases and the J segment 8 bases; nucleotides outside the gene matches: 7. The germline V gene has CDR1 SGHRS and CDR2 YFSETQ. In DNA form, the CDR3 reads TGCGCCAGCAGCGCGGACAGGGCTCGGGGCTACACCTTC. Translated: CASSADRARGYTF.

The J gene is TRBJ1-5, the V gene TRBV2, with D perhaps TRBD1 (6 bases). Germline CDR1 reads SNHLY; CDR2 reads FYNNEI. With 6 bases removed from V and 6 bases from J, the gap between germline ends came to 15 bases. This CDR3 is 14 amino acids long. CDR3 nucleotide sequence: TGTGCCAGCAGGACAGGAGCTCCTAGTCAGCCCCAGCATTTT. This codes for CASRTGAPSQPQHF.

This clonotype was counted at least ten times. This rearrangement joins TRBV7-9 to TRBJ2-2; TRBD1 aligns across 11 bases. Trimming at V came to 6 bases and at J to 7 bases, leaving 7 bases not matched to a gene. From germline, CDR1 is SEHNR and CDR2 FQNEAQ (reference sequence). The CDR3 consists of 15 residues. In DNA, the CDR3 is TGTGCCAGCAGTCCGGGACAGGGGGATGTCGGGGAGCTGTTTTTT. Amino acids: CASSPGQGDVGELFF.

The sample holds many counts of this clonotype. The chain recombines TRBV11-2 with TRBJ1-1, with 7 bases identical to TRBD1. Germline loops: CDR1 SGHAT, CDR2 FQNNGV. Losses at the gene ends were 7 bases for V and 1 base for J; bases not matched to a gene: 6. The CDR3 is 14 amino acids. CDR3 DNA sequence: TGTGCCAGCAATCCCAGGGGGTCGAACACTGAAGCTTTCTTT. It codes for CASNPRGSNTEAFF.

This chain joins TRBV6-5 and TRBJ2-7; 10 nucleotides match TRBD1. Germline V CDR1 and CDR2: MNHEY, SVGAGI. CDR3 length: 14 residues. Losses at the gene ends were 4 bases for V and 4 bases for J; bases not matched to a gene: 4. CDR3 region: CASSCPGQGYEQYF. Written as DNA, the CDR3 is TGTGCCAGCAGTTGCCCGGGACAGGGGTACGAGCAGTACTTC.

V is TRBV4-2 and J is TRBJ1-5; a possible D gene is TRBD1 (5 bases). The CDR3 covers 13 residues. The V gene lost 5 bases and the J gene lost 4 bases, with 9 bases spanning the gap. CDR1 LGHNA and CDR2 YNFKEQ come from the germline V gene. The CDR3 loop reads CASSEGANQPQHF. CDR3 bases: TGTGCCAGCAGCGAAGGGGCGAATCAGCCCCAGCATTTT.

This clonotype was found once. This sequence joins TRBV6-1 and TRBJ2-5, with a tentative D call TRBD2 (6 bases). Germline CDR1 and CDR2: MNHNS and SASEGT. The CDR3 runs 18 residues. Trimming left V 5 bases short and J 0 bases short, with 22 bases between. CDR3 bases: TGTGCCAGCAGTACCATCTCCTCCGGGAGAGTATACCAAGAGACCCAGTACTTC. This encodes CASSTISSGRVYQETQYF.

This clonotype was picked up many times. The gene calls are TRBV6-5 and TRBJ2-7, with TRBD1 matching over 9 bases. The V segment lost 4 bases and the J segment 1 base; nucleotides outside the gene matches: 5. Germline CDR1 and CDR2: MNHEY and SVGAGI. The CDR3 loop spans 15 amino acids. CDR3 nucleotides: TGTGCCAGCAGTTTGACAGGGGGGGAGTCCTACGAGCAGTACTTC. This sequence encodes CASSLTGGESYEQYF.

This clonotype was observed a handful of times. The V and J genes are TRBV20-1 and TRBJ2-4, with D perhaps matching TRBD1 (6 bases). The CDR3 sequence is 14 residues long. The germline V gene has CDR1 DFQATT and CDR2 SNEGSKA (reference sequence). Trimming shortened V by 6 bases and J by 6 bases, and 18 bases separated the two germline ends. CDR3: CSAPQGDMINIQYF. DNA of the CDR3: TGCAGTGCCCCCCAAGGGGACATGATAAACATTCAGTACTTC.

This clonotype appeared many times. The chain joins TRBV6-1 to TRBJ2-5; possible D gene TRBD1, 5 bases. The CDR3 spans 14 residues. Germline V gene lookup returns CDR1 MNHNS and CDR2 SASEGT. V lost 2 bases and J 5 bases, leaving 12 bases between the germline ends. CDR3 coding DNA: TGTGCCAGCAGTGAAATTGGCAGGGTGGAGACCCAGTACTTC. Its protein is CASSEIGRVETQYF.

At least ten counts were recorded for this clonotype. The gene calls are TRBV27 and TRBJ1-2; D is undetermined. Trimming cost V 5 bases and J 7 bases, with 20 bases left between them. Germline V CDR1 and CDR2: MNHEY, SMNVEV (reference sequence). CDR3 length equals 15 residues. The CDR3 region has the DNA TGTGCCAGCAGTATAGACGCGTACTGGGTTGGTGGCTACACCTTC. Residues: CASSIDAYWVGGYTF.

This clonotype came up many times. This rearrangement joins TRBV5-5 to TRBJ2-7, with 9 bases fitting TRBD2. Germline V lookup: CDR1 SGHKS, CDR2 YYEKEE (reference sequence). This CDR3 region has 14 residues. V dropped 6 bases and J dropped 3; count of bases not matched to a gene: 7. DNA of the CDR3: TGTGCCAGCACCCCCGCGGGAGGGCTCTACGAGCAGTACTTC. Translating it yields CASTPAGGLYEQYF.

The sample holds many counts of this clonotype. The CDR3 DNA reads as TGTGCCAGCAGTTCGGGACTAGCGGAAAACATTCAGTACTTC. Translated, it gives CASSSGLAENIQYF. V gene TRBV28 combines with J gene TRBJ2-4, with 11 bases identical to TRBD2. CDR1 is MDHEN and CDR2 is SYDVKM in the germline V gene. The CDR3 sequence is 14 residues long. V lost 4 bases, J lost 5 bases, and 1 base stayed unmatched.

The chain joins TRBV5-6 to TRBJ2-2; D remains unclear. Looked up from germline, CDR1 is SGHDT and CDR2 is YYEEEE. The length of the CDR3 is 14 residues. V gave up 1 base and J gave up 3 bases, with 7 bases separating them. The CDR3 region is CASSLIRYTGELFF. DNA for the CDR3: TGTGCCAGCAGCTTGATTCGCTACACCGGGGAGCTGTTTTTT.

This clonotype was recorded many times. The chain has TRBV2 and TRBJ1-2, with D maybe TRBD1 (5 bases). Per germline, CDR1 SNHLY and CDR2 FYNNEI. V was trimmed by 2 bases and J by 8 bases, leaving 18 bases between them. The CDR3 contains 15 residues. The CDR3 DNA is TGTGCCAGCAGTGAACGGGACTTAGGGTTGAGCGGCTACACCTTC. Protein: CASSERDLGLSGYTF.

This clonotype was observed many times. The chain employs TRBV7-8 and TRBJ2-7; no reliable D call. CDR3 length equals 13 residues. Germline V gene lookup returns CDR1 SGHVS and CDR2 FQNEAQ. V lost 0 bases and J lost 3, with 6 bases in between. CDR3 region: CASSLAQVYEQYF. The CDR3 DNA follows: TGTGCCAGCAGCTTAGCGCAAGTCTACGAGCAGTACTTC. Full variable domain (outside the CDR3, taken from reference TRBV7-8 and TRBJ2-7): GAGVSQSPRYKVAKRGQDVALRCDPISGHVSLFWYQQALGQGPEFLTYFQNEAQLDKSGLPSDRFFAERPEGSVSTLKIQRTQQEDSAVYLCASSLAQVYEQYFGPGTRLTVT.

This clonotype has only a few counts. In nucleotides, the CDR3 is TGTGCCACTGGAGGGATTCCCAAAAACATTCAGTACTTC. This codes for CATGGIPKNIQYF. The chain uses TRBV19 and TRBJ2-4, with D perhaps matching TRBD2 (6 bases). V lost 10 bases to trimming and J lost 2 bases, with 12 bases between them. The CDR3 has 13 residues. Germline V lookup: CDR1 LNHDA, CDR2 SQIVND (reference sequence).

This clonotype was counted a few times. The CDR3 sequence: CASSRSSGGGSGANVLTF. In DNA form, the CDR3 reads TGCGCCAGCAGCCGATCCTCAGGGGGAGGGTCTGGGGCCAACGTCCTGACTTTC. This chain joins TRBV5-1 and TRBJ2-6; D could derive from TRBD1 or TRBD2 (7 bases each). Germline V gene lookup returns CDR1 SGHRS and CDR2 YFSETQ. The CDR3 totals 18 residues. V was clipped by 4 bases and J by 1 base, with 18 bases between them.

Many counts were recorded for this clonotype. The CDR3 sequence: CASSLKGLDTGELFF. In nucleotides, the CDR3 is TGTGCCAGCAGTTTAAAAGGACTTGACACCGGGGAGCTGTTTTTT. The V call is TRBV6-5, the J call TRBJ2-2; perhaps TRBD2 as D (5 bases). CDR1 is MNHEY, CDR2 SVGAGI, per germline. V lost 4 bases and J 3 bases, leaving 12 bases between the germline ends. The CDR3 is made up of 15 amino acids.

The rearrangement joins TRBV3-1 to TRBJ2-4; TRBD2 matches 9 bases. With V trimmed by 4 bases and J by 7 bases, 8 bases remained unmatched. The CDR3 is 15 amino acids. Germline V gene lookup returns CDR1 LGHDT and CDR2 YNNKEL (reference sequence). CDR3 protein: CASSRASSGGNIQYF. The CDR3 DNA reads TGTGCCAGCAGCCGCGCCTCGAGCGGGGGGAACATTCAGTACTTC.